This TCR beta chain was sequenced during a study of T cells after yellow fever vaccination. The germline V gene has CDR1 SQVTM and CDR2 ANQGSEA. The V end was cut by 6 bases, the J end by 0 bases, with 14 bases between. This CDR3 is built from 14 residues. A single record per CDR3 protein comes from TCRdb applying MiXCR to the 5' RACE reads. The table shows under 550,000 distinct CDR3 sequences, with 20% to 25% occurring only once. Study results and caveats: Across the CD4 and CD8 compartments, a small share of clonotypes was present in both. The booster response re-showed most primary clones: over 95% CD4, approximately 90% CD8.

Details on this clonotype: Its cognate antigen is unknown.

The sequences come from PBMCs, collected approximately 22 days after the first yellow fever vaccination. This sequence originates from a man younger than 35 who received the YFV17D yellow fever vaccine. The rearrangement links TRBV29-1 to TRBJ2-5; D may be TRBD2 (5 bases). CDR3 in amino acids: CSVDWGADQETQYF. CDR3 DNA: TGCAGCGTGGACTGGGGAGCAGACCAAGAGACCCAGTACTTC.